Below, 5 T cell receptor beta chains from the same sample are listed, as sequenced in a study of control samples from healthy donors and cancer patients. Sequencing used immunoSEQ multiplex PCR; TCRdb keeps in-frame clones, though not all of them. The sample holds about 100,000 clones, 85% to 90% seen once. The specimen sequenced was blood. Receptors originate from a young man in good health.

The CDR3 DNA sequence: TGTGCCAGCAACGGACAGCCGAATTCACCCCTCCACTTT. Its translation: CASNGQPNSPLHF. The chain recombines TRBV6-5 with TRBJ1-6, with D perhaps TRBD1 (6 bases). CDR3 length equals 13 residues. Germline CDR1 and CDR2: MNHEY and SVGAGI. Trimming took off 7 bases at V and 7 bases at J, with 11 bases between the two ends.

This clone was seen a handful of times. This chain links TRBV11-3 with TRBJ2-1; a possible D gene is TRBD1 (6 bases). Germline V gives CDR1 SGHNT, CDR2 YENEEA. The CDR3 totals 15 residues. The germline V and J ends were trimmed by 5 bases and 8 bases, with 19 bases remaining between them. The CDR3 loop is CASSPRSSGVHEQFF. DNA for the CDR3: TGTGCCAGCAGCCCACGATCATCAGGGGTCCATGAGCAGTTCTTC.

This chain joins TRBV2 and TRBJ1-2; the match to TRBD1 covers 8 bases. This CDR3 region has 13 residues. V was pared by 6 bases and J by 5 bases, with 5 bases of the junction left unmatched. Germline values: CDR1 SNHLY, CDR2 FYNNEI. The CDR3 DNA reads as TGTGCCAGCAGAGGACAGGGTCAGTATGGCTACACCTTC. It encodes CASRGQGQYGYTF.

The chain has TRBV18 and TRBJ1-1; D gene uncertain. CDR1 and CDR2 (germline): KGHSH, LQKENI. This CDR3 comprises 14 residues. Trimming pared 4 bases from V and 1 base from J, leaving 10 bases between. CDR3 nucleotide sequence: TGTGCCAGCTCACTAAACGGACGGAACACTGAAGCTTTCTTT. Protein: CASSLNGRNTEAFF.

The rearrangement links TRBV30 to TRBJ1-1; D unclear. The CDR3 has 11 amino acids. The V gene lost 2 bases and the J gene lost 8 bases, with 9 bases spanning the gap. Germline CDR1 is GTSNPN and CDR2 is SVGIG (reference sequence). The CDR3 sequence is CAWSPHREAFF. The CDR3 DNA sequence: TGTGCCTGGAGTCCCCATAGGGAAGCTTTCTTT.